Presented here are 10 T cell receptor beta chains from one specimen sequenced in a study of CD8 T cells in ankylosing spondylitis. TCRdb itself ran the 5' RACE reads through MiXCR, one entry per CDR3 protein. The profile covers roughly 160,000 distinct CDR3 sequences, with about 9.9% appearing a single time and roughly 28% taken by the ten largest. Material: blood, either unsorted or a sorted T cell fraction (not recorded which). These receptor sequences come from a male donor with ankylosing spondylitis or in good health (not recorded which).

The rearrangement uses TRBV20-1 and TRBJ2-7; 8 bases align to TRBD1. V lost 4 bases and J lost 7; bases outside the gene matches: 6. Germline V CDR1 and CDR2: DFQATT, SNEGSKA (reference sequence). CDR3 length: 12 amino acids. The CDR3 sequence is CSAKQGAGEQYF. DNA of the CDR3: TGCAGTGCTAAGCAGGGGGCGGGGGAGCAGTACTTC.

This clonotype appeared a few times. V gene TRBV11-2 combines with J gene TRBJ1-2; D ambiguous. The CDR3 covers 14 residues. V was trimmed by 1 base and J by 3 bases, leaving 9 bases between them. Germline V gene sequence: CDR1 SGHAT, CDR2 FQNNGV. The CDR3 region has the DNA TGTGCCAGCAGCTTAGCCCCAGGAGACTATGGCTACACCTTC. It is translated as CASSLAPGDYGYTF.

The sample holds many counts of this clonotype. The gene calls are TRBV5-1 and TRBJ1-1, with 9 bases aligning to TRBD1. CDR1 is SGHRS, CDR2 YFSETQ, per germline. The V gene end was trimmed by 2 bases and the J gene end by 6 bases; junction bases not matched to a gene: 5. The CDR3 is 14 residues long. The CDR3 nucleotides read TGCGCCAGCAGCTTACGGACAGGGGACTCTGAAGCTTTCTTT. This translates into CASSLRTGDSEAFF.

This clonotype appeared a few times. The chain uses TRBV20-1 and TRBJ2-7; the D gene is possibly TRBD1 (5 bases). CDR1 is DFQATT and CDR2 is SNEGSKA in the germline V gene (reference sequence). The CDR3 totals 14 residues. V shed 3 bases and J shed 1 base, with 13 bases lying between them. The CDR3 is CSARVYDSSYEQYF. The CDR3 DNA is TGCAGTGCTAGGGTCTACGACAGTTCCTACGAGCAGTACTTC.

The J gene is TRBJ1-2, the V gene TRBV10-3, with D perhaps matching TRBD1 (6 bases). The CDR3 extends over 15 amino acids. Trimming left V 0 bases short and J 0 bases short, with 8 bases between. Looked up from germline, CDR1 is ENHRY and CDR2 is SYGVKD. CDR3 loop: CAISESTGANYGYTF. The CDR3 DNA follows: TGTGCCATCAGTGAGTCGACAGGAGCTAACTATGGCTACACCTTC.

The table lists this clonotype with many counts. The chain recombines TRBV7-9 with TRBJ2-5; D is undetermined. The V gene's germline CDR1 is SEHNR and CDR2 FQNEAQ (reference sequence). The V end was cut by 1 base, the J end by 3 bases, with 6 bases between. The CDR3 length is 13 residues. In DNA, the CDR3 is TGTGCCAGCAGCTTAGGCGGAGAAGAGACCCAGTACTTC. Amino acid sequence: CASSLGGEETQYF. The full variable domain, its missing parts supplied by reference TRBV7-9 and TRBJ2-5, is DTGVSQNPRHKITKRGQNVTFRCDPISEHNRLYWYRQTLGQGPEFLTYFQNEAQLEKSRLLSDRFSAERPKGSFSTLEIQRTEQGDSAMYLCASSLGGEETQYFGPGTRLLVL.

The gene calls are TRBV7-2 and TRBJ2-7; weak D call: TRBD2 (5 bases). This CDR3 contains 15 residues. The ends were cut back, 4 bases at V and 3 bases at J, with 16 bases in the middle. CDR1 and CDR2 (germline): SGHTA, FQGNSA. The CDR3 spells CASSSGLQRNYEQYF. The CDR3 DNA sequence: TGTGCCAGCAGCTCCGGTCTCCAGCGGAACTACGAGCAGTACTTC.

This clonotype was counted many times. The rearrangement joins TRBV5-1 to TRBJ2-3; 7 bases align to TRBD2. The CDR3 contains 15 residues. V lost 4 bases, J lost 0 bases, and 5 bases stayed unmatched. CDR1 and CDR2 (germline): SGHRS, YFSETQ. Here the CDR3 reads CASSDRLASTDTQYF. As DNA, the CDR3 is TGCGCCAGCAGCGACCGACTAGCTAGCACAGATACGCAGTATTTT.

The chain links TRBV7-2 to TRBJ2-1; TRBD2 matches at 7 bases. V was pared by 1 base and J by 7 bases, with 7 bases of the junction left unmatched. The germline CDR1 and CDR2 sequences are SGHTA and FQGNSA. This CDR3 region has 15 residues. The CDR3 region has the DNA TGTGCCAGCAGCTTAGGGCTAGCGGTAGGAAATGAGCAGTTCTTC. Translated: CASSLGLAVGNEQFF.

The V and J genes are TRBV6-5 and TRBJ2-5; D remains ambiguous. V lost 2 bases and J 1 base, leaving 11 bases between the germline ends. CDR1 is MNHEY and CDR2 is SVGAGI in the germline V gene. This CDR3 comprises 15 residues. CDR3 in amino acids: CASSYRPRSQETQYF. CDR3 sequence (DNA): TGTGCCAGCAGTTACCGTCCCAGATCCCAAGAGACCCAGTACTTC.